The TCR beta chain under discussion was sequenced for a study of T cells after yellow fever vaccination. Template switching with 5'RACE generated the TCR cDNA and added a universal primer site and UMIs. TCRdb analysed the 5' RACE reads with MiXCR anew, one entry per CDR3 protein. Of hundreds of thousands of distinct CDR3 sequences listed, 6.2% are singletons. A word on this clonotype: Its antigen is as yet unknown.

Trimming removed 0 bases at V and 6 bases at J, with 24 bases between. Germline V gives CDR1 DFQATT, CDR2 SNEGSKA (reference sequence). CDR3 length: 18 residues. Broader study findings: Clonotypes found in both CD4 and CD8 compartments made up a small share. FACS-sorted repertoires might harbor abundant contaminating clonotypes from the bulk population. Booster samples showed a return of most primary-vaccination clones (roughly 96% CD4, around 88% CD8).

This sequence joins TRBV20-1 and TRBJ1-5, with TRBD1 as a possible D gene (6 bases). The specimen comprised PBMCs, sampled 5 days after the yellow fever booster vaccination. The clonotype originates from a man aged 25 to 40 who received the YFV17D yellow fever vaccine. CDR3 protein: CSARDRGTQGTWRQPQHF. CDR3 DNA: TGCAGTGCTAGAGATCGCGGAACTCAGGGGACTTGGCGTCAGCCCCAGCATTTT.